What follows are 12 T cell receptor beta chains derived from one specimen sequenced in a study of tumor-infiltrating lymphocytes in primary liver carcinoma. Co-extraction of both nucleic acids (RNA and DNA) used roughly 20-34 mg of unsorted bulk tissue. TCR beta cDNA was reverse-transcribed from 500 ng of total RNA. The reaction used a constant-region primer and ProtoScript II reverse transcriptase. Each TCR beta library was derived from three nested multiplex PCR rounds that employed slightly modified ARM-PCR. TRBV1-TRBV30 forward primers paired with a C-beta reverse primer were used in the first two PCR rounds, which ran approximately 11 cycles each. MiXCR, run by TCRdb on the multiplex PCR reads, gives a single entry per CDR3 protein. The sample includes 99,000 or so distinct CDR3 sequences, about three quarters of them seen just once. Sequenced material: liver tumor tissue from sampling region 5. Indicated subset: tumor region T5, tumor centre. These receptors all come from a woman in her sixties or seventies with primary liver carcinoma and hepatitis B virus infection.

This sequence joins TRBV5-1 and TRBJ2-3; 7 nucleotides align to TRBD2. The CDR3 is made up of 16 amino acids. V gave up 4 bases and J gave up 2 bases; unmatched junction bases: 10. Germline CDR1 is SGHRS and CDR2 is YFSETQ. The CDR3 nucleotides are TGCGCCAGCAGCACCGGGACTAACGGGACCACAGATACGCAGTATTTT. This codes for CASSTGTNGTTDTQYF.

Only a few counts were recorded for this clonotype. This could be a read error, since a much larger clone is one nucleotide away. V usage is TRBV4-1 and J usage is TRBJ2-1; no clear D gene. Germline V gene lookup returns CDR1 MGHRA and CDR2 YSYEKL. V was shortened by 2 bases and J by 0 bases, with 11 bases between the two germline ends. The CDR3 extends over 16 amino acids. DNA of the CDR3: TGCGCCAGCAGCCAATTGGAAGTGGGCTCCTACAATGAGCAGTTCTTC. This encodes CASSQLEVGSYNEQFF.

On this clonotype itself: A junction end diverges from the germline sequence, so it may reflect a read error. The chain employs TRBV6-5 and TRBJ1-2; D gene unclear. CDR1 and CDR2 (germline): MNHEY, SVGAGI. This CDR3 has 14 amino acids. CDR3: CASRESVRVKGYTF. The CDR3, as DNA: TGTGCCAGCAGGGAATCAGTTCGGGTCAAGGGCTACACATTC.

This clonotype turned up a few times. One base away lies a much larger clone, so this may be a sequencing read error. The rearrangement joins TRBV6-5 to TRBJ2-7, with unresolved D. The germline CDR1 and CDR2 sequences are MNHEY and SVGAGI. Trimming pared 2 bases from V and 0 bases from J, leaving 14 bases between. CDR3 length equals 16 residues. CDR3 residues: CASSYVRQPSSYEQYF. The CDR3 coding sequence is TGTGCCAGCAGTTACGTTCGCCAGCCGAGCTCCTACGAGCAGTACTTC.

This clonotype was detected a few times. A junction boundary mismatches the germline segment, possibly from a read error. The V gene is TRBV11-2, the J gene TRBJ2-2; possible D gene TRBD2, 5 bases. Per germline, CDR1 SGHAT and CDR2 FQNNGV. This CDR3 is built from 13 residues. The CDR3 DNA sequence: TGTGTCAGCAGCCGAGAGAGGGCCCGGGAGCTGTTTTTT. Its protein is CVSSRERARELFF.

This clonotype was found once. Germline and junction disagree at one end, which may indicate a read error. This rearrangement joins TRBV6-1 to TRBJ1-1; tentative D call: TRBD1 (5 bases). Germline V gene data show CDR1 as MNHNS and CDR2 as SASEGT. This CDR3 spans 13 amino acids. This chain's CDR3 is CASSYGGNTEAFF. CDR3 nucleotides: TGTGCTAGCAGTTACGGGGGGAACACTGAAGCTTTCTTT.

In this sample, this clonotype turned up a few times. The rearrangement uses TRBV25-1 and TRBJ2-7, with 7 positions matching TRBD1. Losses at the gene ends were 4 bases for V and 2 bases for J; bases not matched to a gene: 8. Germline loops: CDR1 MGHDK, CDR2 SYGVNS. The CDR3 sequence is 15 residues long. CDR3 sequence: CASSANRGPTYEQYF. Here the CDR3 DNA reads TGTGCCAGCAGTGCCAACAGGGGACCTACCTACGAGCAGTACTTC.

This clonotype has at least ten counts. The chain joins TRBV7-9 to TRBJ2-3, with a tentative D call TRBD1 (6 bases). Germline V gene data show CDR1 as SEHNR and CDR2 as FQNEAQ (reference sequence). The V and J ends lost 5 bases and 6 bases respectively, with 12 bases between them. This CDR3 has 13 residues. The CDR3 nucleotides are TGTGCCAGCAGCCCATACAGGGCGGATACGCAGTATTTT. Its protein is CASSPYRADTQYF.

This chain joins TRBV29-1 and TRBJ1-1; D gene uncertain. CDR1 SQVTM and CDR2 ANQGSEA come from the germline V gene. The CDR3 runs 11 residues. V gave up 8 bases and J gave up 11 bases, with 18 bases separating them. CDR3 in DNA: TGCAGCTTCGGCCGGGAGGTTGAGGCTTTCTTT. This gives the protein CSFGREVEAFF.

Note on this clonotype: A single base separates this from a much larger clone, so it may be a read error. This sequence joins TRBV5-6 and TRBJ1-2; D gene uncertain. V was cut by 6 bases and J by 4 bases, with 10 bases left in between. The CDR3 is 12 amino acids. Germline V gene lookup returns CDR1 SGHDT and CDR2 YYEEEE. The DNA for the CDR3 is TGTGCCAGCAACAGTATTGCCTATGGCTACACCTTC. This codes for CASNSIAYGYTF.

This clonotype was observed a handful of times. This chain connects TRBV28 to TRBJ2-1; possibly TRBD1 for D (6 bases). Germline V gene sequence: CDR1 MDHEN, CDR2 SYDVKM. The CDR3 loop spans 15 amino acids. Trimming cost V 6 bases and J 5 bases, with 17 bases left between them. CDR3 in amino acids: CASSLQGGPDNEQFF. In DNA form, the CDR3 reads TGTGCCAGCAGCTTACAGGGTGGACCTGACAATGAGCAGTTCTTC.

Notes on this clonotype: With a much larger clone just one base away, this may be a read error. The genes are TRBV30 and TRBJ2-7; D uncertain. The germline V and J ends were trimmed by 3 bases and 9 bases, with 12 bases remaining between them. Germline V lookup: CDR1 GTSNPN, CDR2 SVGIG (reference sequence). This CDR3 has 11 residues. Here the CDR3 DNA reads TGTGCCTGGAGGAGGTTGCACGTGCAGTACTTC. It is translated as CAWRRLHVQYF.